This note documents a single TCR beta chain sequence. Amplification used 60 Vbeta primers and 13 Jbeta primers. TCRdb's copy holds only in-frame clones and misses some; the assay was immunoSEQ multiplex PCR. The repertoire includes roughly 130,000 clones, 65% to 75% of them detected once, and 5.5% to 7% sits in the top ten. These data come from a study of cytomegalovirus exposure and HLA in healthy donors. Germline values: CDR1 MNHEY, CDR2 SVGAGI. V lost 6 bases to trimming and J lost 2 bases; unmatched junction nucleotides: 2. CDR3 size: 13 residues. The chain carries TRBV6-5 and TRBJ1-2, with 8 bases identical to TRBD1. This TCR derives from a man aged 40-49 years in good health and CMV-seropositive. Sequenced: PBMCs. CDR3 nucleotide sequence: TGTGCCAGCAGGGACAGGGCGAACTATGGCTACACCTTC. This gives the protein CASRDRANYGYTF.